This TCR beta chain appears in the sequencing data of a study of Ad26.COV2.S vaccination and SARS-CoV-2 variants. Documented treatment: around 19 received Ad26.COV2.S at low or high dose, single or two shots; 5 received placebo; per-sample allocation not given. Specimen acquisition occurred on day 63 following the initial vaccine or placebo injection. V lost 0 bases and J lost 5, with 7 bases in between. The CDR3 is 14 residues long. Germline assignment: CDR1 MNHEY and CDR2 SVGAGI. A single count supports this clone. Using immunoSEQ multiplex PCR, the repertoire was profiled, and TCRdb retains in-frame clones only, with some absent. Counted here are about 410,000 clones, 80% to 95% occurring once; the ten biggest clones make up more than 1.5%.

The sequence was collected from a person aged 18-65 years who received the Ad26.COV2.S COVID-19 vaccine or a placebo. Source: peripheral blood, taken in a trial of Ad26.COV2.S vaccine versus placebo. The V gene is TRBV6-5, the J gene TRBJ2-2, with D uncertain. CDR3 amino acids: CASSYSWQTGELFF. CDR3 DNA sequence: TGTGCCAGCAGTTACTCATGGCAGACCGGGGAGCTGTTTTTT.